The 23 T cell receptor beta chains below were found in one sample sequenced in a study of memory CD4+ T cells and cytomegalovirus serostatus. The sort gate was single viable CD3+CD4+CD8-CD45RO+ cells for memory CD4+ T cells. The data were produced by immunoSEQ multiplex PCR, yet TCRdb's version contains in-frame clones alone and is incomplete. The table has 52,000 or so clones, roughly four fifths seen once. Specimen: memory CD4+ T cells from blood. The receptor set was obtained from an adult in good health and CMV-seronegative.

This clone was found once. At one end, the junction sequence differs from germline, possibly due to a read error. CDR3 in DNA: TGTGCTAGCAGCTTAGCGATGGCCATCACCGCTAATAGAAACACCATATATTTT. Protein product: CASSLAMAITANRNTIYF. This rearrangement joins TRBV7-7 to TRBJ1-3; D gene unclear. Germline loops: CDR1 SSHAT, CDR2 FNYEAQ (reference sequence). The CDR3 covers 18 residues.

The chain links TRBV5-6 to TRBJ2-1, with TRBD2 matching over 8 bases. The trim removed 6 bases at V and 9 bases at J, leaving 5 bases unmatched. This CDR3 is 12 amino acids long. CDR1 is SGHDT and CDR2 is YYEEEE in the germline V gene. CDR3 protein: CASNTAGAEQFF. In nucleotides, the CDR3 is TGTGCCAGCAACACAGCGGGAGCTGAGCAGTTCTTC.

CDR3 coding DNA: TGTGCCAGCTCACCATCGAAGGTTTTACACTTTGGCTACACCTTC. This codes for CASSPSKVLHFGYTF. This chain connects TRBV18 to TRBJ1-2; D is unresolved. The V gene lost 2 bases and the J gene lost 7 bases, with 17 bases spanning the gap. The CDR3 spans 15 residues. The germline V gene has CDR1 KGHSH and CDR2 LQKENI.

CDR3 in amino acids: CASSGQGAVETQYF. In DNA form, the CDR3 reads TGTGCCAGCAGCGGTCAGGGGGCCGTAGAGACCCAGTACTTC. V usage is TRBV9 and J usage is TRBJ2-5; the match to TRBD1 covers 8 bases. The CDR3 covers 14 residues. Per germline, CDR1 SGDLS and CDR2 YYNGEE. Unmatched junction bases numbered 5, after V lost 3 bases and J lost 4 bases. Together with reference TRBV9 and TRBJ2-5, the CDR3 gives the full variable domain: DSGVTQTPKHLITATGQRVTLRCSPRSGDLSVYWYQQSLDQGLQFLIQYYNGEERAKGNILERFSAQQFPDLHSELNLSSLELGDSALYFCASSGQGAVETQYFGPGTRLLVL.

V is TRBV15 and J is TRBJ1-2, with 8 bases that match TRBD1. The length of the CDR3 is 15 residues. V gave up 1 base and J gave up 1 base; unmatched junction bases: 2. The V gene's germline CDR1 is LNHNV and CDR2 YYDKDF (reference sequence). CDR3 in amino acids: CATSRAGGGNYGYTF. CDR3 DNA: TGTGCCACCAGCAGAGCAGGGGGCGGTAACTATGGCTACACCTTC.

This clone was seen a few times. The chain couples TRBV5-1 to TRBJ2-3; D gene uncertain. Germline V lookup: CDR1 SGHRS, CDR2 YFSETQ. V lost 0 bases and J lost 0, with 14 bases in between. The CDR3 totals 17 residues. CDR3: CASSLGAEIPSTDTQYF. CDR3 DNA sequence: TGCGCCAGCAGCTTGGGGGCTGAGATACCTAGCACAGATACGCAGTATTTT.

This chain joins TRBV6-6 and TRBJ1-1; D is undetermined. The V gene lost 6 bases and the J gene lost 6 bases, with 17 bases spanning the gap. The CDR3 is 14 amino acids. Germline CDR1 and CDR2: MNHNY and SVGAGI (reference sequence). The CDR3: CASRPRGSSSEAFF. In DNA form, the CDR3 reads TGTGCCAGCAGACCGAGAGGGAGTAGCTCTGAAGCTTTCTTT.

This clone was counted a single time. The rearrangement links TRBV2 to TRBJ1-5; D is ambiguous. The ends were cut back, 6 bases at V and 5 bases at J, with 17 bases in the middle. CDR1 and CDR2 from the germline V gene are SNHLY and FYNNEI. The CDR3 totals 15 residues. DNA of the CDR3: TGTGCCAGCAGGGTCAGTGAATGGAGGCATCAGCCCCAGCATTTT. Its protein product is CASRVSEWRHQPQHF.

The V and J genes are TRBV4-2 and TRBJ1-2, with 7 bases fitting TRBD1. This CDR3 spans 16 amino acids. The germline CDR1 and CDR2 sequences are LGHNA and YNFKEQ. After removal of 0 bases from V and 0 bases from J, the junction contained 4 bases not matched to a gene. CDR3 sequence: CASSQEGGLTNYGYTF. The DNA of the CDR3 is TGTGCCAGCAGCCAAGAAGGGGGCCTTACTAACTATGGCTACACCTTC.

The chain links TRBV4-3 to TRBJ2-2; D not certain. CDR3 length: 15 amino acids. Germline V gene lookup returns CDR1 LGHNA and CDR2 YSLEER. Trimming took 0 bases from V and 3 from J, leaving 8 bases between them. CDR3 in amino acids: CASSQDVRYTGELFF. DNA for the CDR3: TGCGCCAGCAGCCAAGATGTGCGATACACCGGGGAGCTGTTTTTT.

The count of this clone is one. V is TRBV29-1 and J is TRBJ2-7; D ambiguous. Trimming shortened V by 5 bases and J by 4 bases, and 15 bases separated the two germline ends. Looked up from germline, CDR1 is SQVTM and CDR2 is ANQGSEA. This CDR3 has 13 residues. CDR3 bases: TGCAGCGTTACAGTCGTGGGTGGGTACGAGCAGTACTTC. This gives the protein CSVTVVGGYEQYF.

The chain links TRBV11-2 to TRBJ2-5; TRBD2 aligns across 9 bases. The junction had 12 bases not matched to a gene; V was cut back by 5 bases and J by 5 bases. The CDR3 is made up of 16 amino acids. CDR1 and CDR2 from the germline V gene are SGHAT and FQNNGV. The DNA of the CDR3 is TGTGCCAGCAGCCCCCTTCGGGCGGGGGGGCTGGAGACCCAGTACTTC. It encodes CASSPLRAGGLETQYF.

J is TRBJ2-5 and V is TRBV11-2, with 9 bases identical to TRBD2. The CDR3 has 16 amino acids. Germline CDR1 is SGHAT and CDR2 is FQNNGV. V lost 1 base and J lost 6; bases outside the gene matches: 9. CDR3 region: CASSLVSGRRGKTQYF. The CDR3 region has the DNA TGTGCCAGCAGCTTAGTCAGCGGGAGGCGTGGGAAGACCCAGTACTTC.

V and J are TRBV27 and TRBJ2-5; D is possibly TRBD2 (6 bases). CDR1 is MNHEY, CDR2 SMNVEV, per germline (reference sequence). Between the trimmed V and J ends, which lost 6 bases and 6 bases, there was a span of 23 bases. This CDR3 has 16 amino acids. The CDR3 region is CASRGGLEGSLKTQYF. The CDR3 DNA reads TGTGCCAGCAGGGGGGGTCTGGAGGGGTCCTTGAAGACCCAGTACTTC.

This chain connects TRBV7-2 to TRBJ2-5; D call uncertain. Germline V gene lookup returns CDR1 SGHTA and CDR2 FQGNSA. V dropped 2 bases and J dropped 2 bases, with 9 bases sitting between them. The CDR3 sequence is 14 residues long. Written as DNA, the CDR3 is TGTGCCAGCAGCTTAATACAGTCACAAGAGACCCAGTACTTC. The encoded protein is CASSLIQSQETQYF.

The CDR3 sequence is CASSPGTGGFETEAFF. DNA of the CDR3: TGTGCCAGCTCACCGGGGACAGGGGGATTTGAGACTGAAGCTTTCTTT. V is TRBV18 and J is TRBJ1-1, with 11 bases lining up with TRBD1. V was clipped by 3 bases and J by 5 bases; unmatched bases: 8. CDR1 and CDR2 (germline): KGHSH, LQKENI. This CDR3 has 16 amino acids. Drawing the rest from reference TRBV18 and TRBJ1-1, the complete variable domain is NAGVMQNPRHLVRRRGQEARLRCSPMKGHSHVYWYRQLPEEGLKFMVYLQKENIIDESGMPKERFSAEFPKEGPSILRIQQVVRGDSAAYFCASSPGTGGFETEAFFGQGTRLTVV.

The rearrangement links TRBV30 to TRBJ1-2; TRBD1 agrees at 10 bases. The CDR3 is made up of 11 amino acids. Unmatched junction bases numbered 2, after V lost 5 bases and J lost 8 bases. Per the germline V gene, CDR1 is GTSNPN and CDR2 is SVGIG (reference sequence). The CDR3 is CAWWDRGGYTF. The CDR3 DNA reads as TGTGCCTGGTGGGACAGGGGAGGCTACACCTTC.

CDR3 protein: CASEGRREIYEQYF. CDR3 nucleotide sequence: TGTGCCAGCGAGGGGCGTAGAGAGATTTACGAGCAGTACTTC. The chain employs TRBV28 and TRBJ2-7, with D tentatively TRBD1 or TRBD2 (5 bases each). Looked up from germline, CDR1 is MDHEN and CDR2 is SYDVKM. The CDR3 loop spans 14 amino acids. V lost 8 bases to trimming and J lost 4 bases, with 18 bases between them.

The chain is built from TRBV5-1 and TRBJ2-7; 9 bases align to TRBD1. The V and J ends lost 1 base and 5 bases, in that order; junction bases with no gene match: 7. The germline V gene encodes CDR1 SGHRS and CDR2 YFSETQ. The CDR3 extends over 15 amino acids. CDR3 sequence: CASSLRQDRGNEQYF. CDR3 coding DNA: TGCGCCAGCAGCTTGCGGCAGGACAGGGGCAACGAGCAGTACTTC. The whole variable domain, filled in from reference TRBV5-1 and TRBJ2-7, reads KAGVTQTPRYLIKTRGQQVTLSCSPISGHRSVSWYQQTPGQGLQFLFEYFSETQRNKGNFPGRFSGRQFSNSRSEMNVSTLELGDSALYLCASSLRQDRGNEQYFGPGTRLTVT.

J is TRBJ2-7 and V is TRBV5-1, with D unclear. In germline, CDR1 is SGHRS, CDR2 YFSETQ. The CDR3 runs 16 residues. The ends were cut back, 4 bases at V and 5 bases at J, with 22 bases in the middle. CDR3 in DNA: TGCGCCAGCAGCCCGGGCGACAACCGCCCAAGGCACGAGCAGTACTTC. The encoded protein is CASSPGDNRPRHEQYF. The variable domain in full, completed from reference TRBV5-1 and TRBJ2-7, reads KAGVTQTPRYLIKTRGQQVTLSCSPISGHRSVSWYQQTPGQGLQFLFEYFSETQRNKGNFPGRFSGRQFSNSRSEMNVSTLELGDSALYLCASSPGDNRPRHEQYFGPGTRLTVT.

The CDR3 bases are TGTGCCAGCAGCTTTAGGGGAGGCTCTGGGGCCAACGTCCTGACTTTC. Protein: CASSFRGGSGANVLTF. This chain links TRBV5-4 with TRBJ2-6; maybe TRBD2 (6 bases). The CDR3 spans 16 residues. The V and J ends lost 2 bases and 0 bases respectively, with 9 bases between them. Germline V lookup: CDR1 SGHNT, CDR2 YYREEE (reference sequence).

This chain links TRBV10-3 with TRBJ2-1, with 12 bases aligning to TRBD2. The germline V gene has CDR1 ENHRY and CDR2 SYGVKD. The trim removed 7 bases at V and 9 bases at J, leaving 4 bases unmatched. The CDR3 has 13 amino acids. The DNA of the CDR3 is TGTGCCATCACCGAACTAGCGGGAGGTGAGCAGTTCTTC. Amino acids: CAITELAGGEQFF.

The chain joins TRBV6-6 to TRBJ1-1, with TRBD1 as a possible D gene (5 bases). The CDR3 is made up of 14 amino acids. Trimming cost V 6 bases and J 1 base, with 12 bases left between them. Germline assignment: CDR1 MNHNY and CDR2 SVGAGI (reference sequence). The CDR3 DNA reads as TGTGCCAGCAGACTCCACACAGGGAACACTGAAGCTTTCTTT. It translates to CASRLHTGNTEAFF.